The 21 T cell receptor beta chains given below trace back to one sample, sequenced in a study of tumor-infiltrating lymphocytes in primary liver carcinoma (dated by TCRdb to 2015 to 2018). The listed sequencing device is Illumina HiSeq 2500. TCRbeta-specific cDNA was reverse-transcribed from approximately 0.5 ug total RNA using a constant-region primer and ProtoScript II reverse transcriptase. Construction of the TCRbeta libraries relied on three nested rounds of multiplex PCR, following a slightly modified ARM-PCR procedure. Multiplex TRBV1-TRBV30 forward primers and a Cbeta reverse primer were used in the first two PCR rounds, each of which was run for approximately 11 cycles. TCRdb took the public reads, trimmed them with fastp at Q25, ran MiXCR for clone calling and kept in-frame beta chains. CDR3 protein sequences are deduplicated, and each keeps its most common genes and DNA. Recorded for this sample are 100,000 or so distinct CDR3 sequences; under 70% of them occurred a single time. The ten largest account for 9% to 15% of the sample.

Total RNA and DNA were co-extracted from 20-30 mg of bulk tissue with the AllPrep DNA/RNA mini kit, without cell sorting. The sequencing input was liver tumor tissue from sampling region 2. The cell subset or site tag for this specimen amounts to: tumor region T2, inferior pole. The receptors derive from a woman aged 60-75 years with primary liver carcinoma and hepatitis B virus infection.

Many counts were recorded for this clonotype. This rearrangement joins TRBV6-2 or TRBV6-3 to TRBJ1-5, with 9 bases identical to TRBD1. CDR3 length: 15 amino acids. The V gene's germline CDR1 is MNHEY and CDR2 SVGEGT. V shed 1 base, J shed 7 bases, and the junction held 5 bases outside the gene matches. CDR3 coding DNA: TGTGCCAGCAGTTACTTAGACAGGGGGGGACAGCCCCAGCATTTT. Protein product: CASSYLDRGGQPQHF.

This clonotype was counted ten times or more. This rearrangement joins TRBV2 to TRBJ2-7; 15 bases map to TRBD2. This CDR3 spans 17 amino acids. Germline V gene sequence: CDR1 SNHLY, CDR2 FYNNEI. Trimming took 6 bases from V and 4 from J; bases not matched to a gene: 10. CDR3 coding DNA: TGTGCCAGCAGCCCCGGACTAGCGGGAGGGCCTTTGTACGAGCAGTACTTC. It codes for CASSPGLAGGPLYEQYF.

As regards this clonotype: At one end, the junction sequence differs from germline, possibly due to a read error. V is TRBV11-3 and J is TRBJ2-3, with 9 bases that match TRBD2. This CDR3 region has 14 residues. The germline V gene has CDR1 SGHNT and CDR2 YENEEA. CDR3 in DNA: TGCGCCAGCAGCTTCGGGACTAGCACAGATAGGCAGTATTTT. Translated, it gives CASSFGTSTDRQYF. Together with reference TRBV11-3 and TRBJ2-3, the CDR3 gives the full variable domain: EAGVVQSPRYKIIEKKQPVAFWCNPISGHNTLYWYLQNLGQGPELLIRYENEEAVDDSQLPKDRFSAERLKGVDSTLKIQPAELGDSAVYLCASSFGTSTDRQYFGPGTRLTVL.

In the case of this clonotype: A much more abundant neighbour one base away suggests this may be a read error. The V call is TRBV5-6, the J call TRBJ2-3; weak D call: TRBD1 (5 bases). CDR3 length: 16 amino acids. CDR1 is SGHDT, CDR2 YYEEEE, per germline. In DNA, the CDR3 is TGTGCCATCAGCTTGGAGCTGGGGCAGGTCACAGATACGCAGTATTTT. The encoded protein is CAISLELGQVTDTQYF.

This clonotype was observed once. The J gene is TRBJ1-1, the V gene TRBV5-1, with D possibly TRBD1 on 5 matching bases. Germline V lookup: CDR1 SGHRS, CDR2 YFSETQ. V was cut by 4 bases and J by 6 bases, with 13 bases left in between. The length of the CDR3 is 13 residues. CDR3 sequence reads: CASSAGRLAEAFF. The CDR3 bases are TGCGCCAGCAGCGCGGGACGTCTAGCTGAAGCTTTCTTT.

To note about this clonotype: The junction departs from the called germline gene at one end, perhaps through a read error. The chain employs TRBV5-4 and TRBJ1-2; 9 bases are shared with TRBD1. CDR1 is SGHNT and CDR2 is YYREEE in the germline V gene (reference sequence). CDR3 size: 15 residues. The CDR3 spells CASSSRTGDNYGYIF. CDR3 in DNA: TGTGCCAGCAGTTCACGGACAGGGGATAACTATGGCTACATCTTC.

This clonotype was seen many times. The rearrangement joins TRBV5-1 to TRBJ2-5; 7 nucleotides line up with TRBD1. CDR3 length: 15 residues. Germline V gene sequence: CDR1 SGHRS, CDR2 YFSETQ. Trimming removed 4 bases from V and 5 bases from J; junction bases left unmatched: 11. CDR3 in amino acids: CASSPTTGLRETQYF. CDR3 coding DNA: TGCGCCAGCAGCCCAACGACAGGGTTAAGGGAGACCCAGTACTTC.

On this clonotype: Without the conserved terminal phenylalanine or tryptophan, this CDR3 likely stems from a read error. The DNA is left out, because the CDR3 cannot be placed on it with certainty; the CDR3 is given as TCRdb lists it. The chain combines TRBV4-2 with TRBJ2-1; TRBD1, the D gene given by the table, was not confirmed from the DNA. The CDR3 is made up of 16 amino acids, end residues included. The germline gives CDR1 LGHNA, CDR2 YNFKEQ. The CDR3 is CASSPGGGGGYNEHFI.

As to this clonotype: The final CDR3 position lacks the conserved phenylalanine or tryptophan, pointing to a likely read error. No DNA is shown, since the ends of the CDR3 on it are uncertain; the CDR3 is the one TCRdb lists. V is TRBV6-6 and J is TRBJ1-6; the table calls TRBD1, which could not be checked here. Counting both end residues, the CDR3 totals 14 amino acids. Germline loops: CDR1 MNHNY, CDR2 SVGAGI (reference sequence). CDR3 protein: CASSKGDRNSPLHS.

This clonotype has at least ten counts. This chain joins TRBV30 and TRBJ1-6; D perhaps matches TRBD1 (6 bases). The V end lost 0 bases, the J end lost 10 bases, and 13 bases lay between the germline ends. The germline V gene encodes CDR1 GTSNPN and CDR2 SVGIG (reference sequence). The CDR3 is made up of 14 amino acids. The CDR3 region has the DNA TGTGCCTGGAGTGTACGGGGGGGCGCATCACCCCTCCACTTT. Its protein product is CAWSVRGGASPLHF.

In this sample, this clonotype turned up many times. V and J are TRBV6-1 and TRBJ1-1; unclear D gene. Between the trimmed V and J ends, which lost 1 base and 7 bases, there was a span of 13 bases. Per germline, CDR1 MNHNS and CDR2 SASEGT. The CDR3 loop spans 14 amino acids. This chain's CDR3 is CASSEDGRNLEAFF. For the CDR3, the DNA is TGTGCCAGCAGTGAAGACGGACGAAATCTTGAAGCTTTCTTT.

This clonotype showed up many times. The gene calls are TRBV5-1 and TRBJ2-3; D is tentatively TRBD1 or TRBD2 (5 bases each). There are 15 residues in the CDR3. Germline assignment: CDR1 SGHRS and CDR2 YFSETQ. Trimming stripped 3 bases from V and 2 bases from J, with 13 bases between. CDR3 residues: CASSSGRGSTDTQYF. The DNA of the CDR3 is TGCGCCAGCAGCTCAGGCCGGGGCTCCACAGATACGCAGTATTTT.

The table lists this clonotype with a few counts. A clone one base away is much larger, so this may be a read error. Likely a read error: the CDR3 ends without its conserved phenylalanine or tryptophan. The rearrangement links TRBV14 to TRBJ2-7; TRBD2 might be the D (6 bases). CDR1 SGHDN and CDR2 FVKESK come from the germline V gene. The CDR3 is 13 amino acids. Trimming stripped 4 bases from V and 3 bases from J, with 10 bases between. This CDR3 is CASSLGLLYEQYL. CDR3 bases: TGTGCCAGCAGCCTGGGACTTCTCTACGAGCAGTACCTC.

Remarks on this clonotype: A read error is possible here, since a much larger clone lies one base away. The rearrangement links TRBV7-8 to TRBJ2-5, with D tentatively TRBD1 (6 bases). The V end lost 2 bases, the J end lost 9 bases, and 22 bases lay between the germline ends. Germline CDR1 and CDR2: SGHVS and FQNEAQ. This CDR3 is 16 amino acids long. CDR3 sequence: CASSLSRTDLQASQYF. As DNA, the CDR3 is TGTGCCAGCAGCTTAAGCCGGACAGACCTCCAAGCGTCCCAGTACTTC.

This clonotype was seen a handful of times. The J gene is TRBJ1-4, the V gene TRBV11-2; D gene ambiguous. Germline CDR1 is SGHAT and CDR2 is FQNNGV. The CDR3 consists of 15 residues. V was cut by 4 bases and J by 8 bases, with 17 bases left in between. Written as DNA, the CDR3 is TGTGCCAGCAGCTACTGTGGTTTGGGTGGAGAAAAACTGTTTTTT. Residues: CASSYCGLGGEKLFF.

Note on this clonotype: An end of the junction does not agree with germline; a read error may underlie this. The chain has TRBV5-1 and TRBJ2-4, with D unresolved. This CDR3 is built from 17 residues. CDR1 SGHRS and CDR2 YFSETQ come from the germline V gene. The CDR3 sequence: CANSLSTSDATKNIQYF. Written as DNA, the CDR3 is TGCGCCAACAGCTTATCTACAAGTGATGCGACCAAAAACATTCAGTACTTC.

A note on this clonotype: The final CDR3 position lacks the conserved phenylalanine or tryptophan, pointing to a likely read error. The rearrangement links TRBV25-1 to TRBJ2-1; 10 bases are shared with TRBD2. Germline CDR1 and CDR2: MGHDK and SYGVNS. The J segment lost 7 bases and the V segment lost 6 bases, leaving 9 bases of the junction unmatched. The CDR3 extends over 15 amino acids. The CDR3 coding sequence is TGTGCCAGCAGCGCACTAGCGGGGCGGGGTAATGAGCAGTTCCTC. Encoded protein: CASSALAGRGNEQFL.

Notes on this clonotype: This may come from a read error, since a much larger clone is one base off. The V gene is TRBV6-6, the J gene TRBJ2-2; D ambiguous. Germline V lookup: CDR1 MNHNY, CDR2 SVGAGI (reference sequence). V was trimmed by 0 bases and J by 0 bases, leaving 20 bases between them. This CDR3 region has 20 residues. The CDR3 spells CASSYSKSRSRRANTGELFF. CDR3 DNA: TGTGCCAGCAGTTACTCGAAAAGTCGTAGCCGGCGAGCGAACACCGGGGAGCTGTTTTTT.

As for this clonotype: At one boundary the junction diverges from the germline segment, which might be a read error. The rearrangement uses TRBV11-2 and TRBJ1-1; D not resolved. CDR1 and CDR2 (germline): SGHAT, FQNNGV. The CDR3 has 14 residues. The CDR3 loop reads CPSNLLGVNTGAFF. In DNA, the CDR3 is TGTCCCAGCAATTTACTTGGGGTGAACACTGGAGCTTTCTTT.

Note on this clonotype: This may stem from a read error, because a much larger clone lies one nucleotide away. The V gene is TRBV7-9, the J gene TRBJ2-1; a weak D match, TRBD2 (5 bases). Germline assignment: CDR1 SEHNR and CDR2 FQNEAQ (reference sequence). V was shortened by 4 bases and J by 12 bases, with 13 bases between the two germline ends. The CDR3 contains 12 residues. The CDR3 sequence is CASSYPGYGQFF. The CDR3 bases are TGTGCCAGCAGCTATCCGGGGTATGGGCAGTTCTTC.

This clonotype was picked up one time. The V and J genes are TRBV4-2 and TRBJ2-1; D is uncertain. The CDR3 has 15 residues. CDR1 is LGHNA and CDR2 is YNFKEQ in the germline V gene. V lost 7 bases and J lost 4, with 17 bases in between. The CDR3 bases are TGTGCCAGCAACAAAGACCTGGGATCATACAATGAGCAGTTCTTC. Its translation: CASNKDLGSYNEQFF.